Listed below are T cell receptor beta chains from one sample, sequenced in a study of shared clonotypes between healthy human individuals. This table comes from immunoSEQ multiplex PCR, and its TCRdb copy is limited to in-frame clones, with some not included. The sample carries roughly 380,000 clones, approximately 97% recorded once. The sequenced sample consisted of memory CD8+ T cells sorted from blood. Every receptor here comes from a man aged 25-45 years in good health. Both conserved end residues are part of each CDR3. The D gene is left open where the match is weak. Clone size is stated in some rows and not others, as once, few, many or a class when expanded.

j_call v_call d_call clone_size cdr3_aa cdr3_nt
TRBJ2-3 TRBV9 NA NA CASSVAGTSTDTQYF TGTGCCAGCAGCGTAGCAGGGACTAGCACAGATACGCAGTATTTT
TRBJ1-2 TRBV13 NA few CASSLVGGANYGYTF TGTGCCAGCAGCTTAGTGGGGGGCGCTAACTATGGCTACACCTTC
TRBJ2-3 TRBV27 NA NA CASSEQGNTQYF TGTGCCAGCAGTGAACAGGGAAATACGCAGTATTTT
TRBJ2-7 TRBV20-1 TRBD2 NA CSASVREVQYF TGCAGTGCTAGCGTGCGGGAGGTGCAGTACTTC
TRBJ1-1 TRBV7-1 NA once CASSLSSGNNEAFF TGTGCCAGCAGCCTATCTTCTGGAAATAATGAAGCTTTCTTT
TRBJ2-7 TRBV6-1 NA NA CASTQGERYYEQYF TGTGCCAGCACTCAGGGCGAGAGGTATTACGAGCAGTACTTC
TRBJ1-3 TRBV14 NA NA CASSQLLPNSGNTIYF TGTGCCAGCAGCCAACTCCTACCTAACTCTGGAAACACCATATATTTT
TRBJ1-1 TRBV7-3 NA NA CASSLWGSNTEAFF TGTGCCAGCAGCTTGTGGGGCTCGAACACTGAAGCTTTCTTT
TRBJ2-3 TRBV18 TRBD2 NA CASSPPPSGSDTQYF TGTGCCAGCTCACCACCCCCTAGCGGTTCAGATACGCAGTATTTT
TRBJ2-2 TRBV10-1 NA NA CASKKERNTGELFF TGCGCCAGCAAAAAGGAGCGGAACACCGGGGAGCTGTTTTTT
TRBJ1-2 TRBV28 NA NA CASSGFDSYTF TGTGCCAGCAGTGGATTTGACAGCTACACCTTC
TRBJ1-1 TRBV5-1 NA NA CASSPRALNTEAFF TGCGCCAGCAGCCCTCGGGCCCTGAACACTGAAGCTTTCTTT
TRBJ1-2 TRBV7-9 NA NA CASSLDVGPYGYTF TGTGCCAGCAGCTTAGACGTGGGGCCTTATGGCTACACCTTC
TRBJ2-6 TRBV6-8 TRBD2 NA CASRDGLAGVLPQNDLSGANVLTF TGTGCCAGCAGGGACGGACTAGCGGGAGTCCTTCCTCAGAATGATCTCTCTGGGGCCAACGTCCTGACTTTC
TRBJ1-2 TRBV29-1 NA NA CSVEALFPYGYTF TGCAGCGTTGAAGCCCTATTCCCTTATGGCTACACCTTC
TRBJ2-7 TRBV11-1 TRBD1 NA CASSLGQRSYEQYF TGTGCCAGCAGCTTGGGACAGCGCTCCTACGAGCAGTACTTC
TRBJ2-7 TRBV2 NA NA CASGRTATSSYEQYF TGTGCCAGCGGTAGGACAGCTACTAGCTCCTACGAGCAGTACTTC
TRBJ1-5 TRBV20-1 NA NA CSARRQPQHF TGCAGTGCTAGGAGGCAGCCCCAGCATTTT
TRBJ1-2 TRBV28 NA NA CASSFAPGTYGYTF TGTGCCAGCAGTTTCGCTCCAGGGACCTATGGCTACACCTTC
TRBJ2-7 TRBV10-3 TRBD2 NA CAISARLAGGPEQYF TGTGCCATCAGCGCCCGACTAGCGGGAGGTCCCGAGCAGTACTTC
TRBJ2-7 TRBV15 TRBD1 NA CATSRTPRGRPSYEQYF TGTGCCACCAGCAGAACTCCAAGGGGGCGACCTTCCTACGAGCAGTACTTC
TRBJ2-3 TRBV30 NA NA CAWSVRLDTQYF TGTGCCTGGAGTGTACGACTAGATACGCAGTATTTT
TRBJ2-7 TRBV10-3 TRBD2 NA CAMSPGRGRPYEQYF TGTGCCATGAGTCCAGGCCGCGGGAGGCCCTACGAGCAGTACTTC
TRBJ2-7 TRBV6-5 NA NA CASSATNPIF TGTGCCAGCAGTGCGACTAACCCCATCTTC
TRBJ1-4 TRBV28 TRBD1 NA CASSGTVKEKLFF TGTGCCAGCAGCGGGACAGTGAAGGAAAAACTGTTTTTT
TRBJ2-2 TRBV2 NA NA CASMGQGDTGELFF TGTGCCAGCATGGGTCAGGGCGACACCGGGGAGCTGTTTTTT
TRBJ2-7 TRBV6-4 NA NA CASGSSYEQYF TGTGCCAGCGGGAGCAGCTACGAGCAGTACTTC
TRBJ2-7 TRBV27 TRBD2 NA CASSLSGGAEQYF TGTGCCAGCAGTTTATCGGGAGGGGCCGAGCAGTACTTC
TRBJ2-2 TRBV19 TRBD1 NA CASSADRAGELFF TGTGCCAGTAGTGCAGACAGGGCCGGGGAGCTGTTTTTT
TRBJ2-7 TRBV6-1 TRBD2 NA CASSSGTSDEQYF TGTGCCAGCAGTTCCGGGACTAGCGACGAGCAGTACTTC
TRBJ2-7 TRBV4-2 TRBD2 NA CASSQTSGRYEQCF TGTGCCAGCAGCCAAACTAGCGGGAGGTACGAGCAGTGCTTC
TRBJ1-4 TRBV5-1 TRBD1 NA CASSPRGHSTNEKLFF TGCGCCAGCAGCCCGAGGGGGCATTCAACTAATGAAAAACTGTTTTTT
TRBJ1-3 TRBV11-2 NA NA CASSLSLGGTIYF TGTGCCAGCAGCTTATCCTTGGGGGGCACCATATATTTT
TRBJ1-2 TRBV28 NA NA CASSLVVRGWGYGYTF TGTGCCAGCAGTTTAGTGGTCAGGGGCTGGGGATATGGCTACACCTTC
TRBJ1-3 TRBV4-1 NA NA CASSQAGKVPSGNTIYF TGCGCCAGCAGCCAAGCGGGAAAGGTACCCTCTGGAAACACCATATATTTT
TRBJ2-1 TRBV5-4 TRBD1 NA CASSPSTGGSYNEQFF TGTGCCAGCAGCCCGTCGACAGGGGGCTCCTACAATGAGCAGTTCTTC
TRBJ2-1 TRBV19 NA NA CASSTETSYNEQFF TGTGCCAGTAGTACAGAGACCTCCTACAATGAGCAGTTCTTC
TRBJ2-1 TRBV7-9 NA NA CASSSPRTDSEQFF TGTGCCAGCAGCTCTCCTCGGACGGACAGTGAGCAGTTCTTC
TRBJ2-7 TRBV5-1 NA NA CASSSTGRGVAYEQYF TGCGCCAGCAGCTCAACGGGACGCGGAGTCGCTTACGAGCAGTACTTC
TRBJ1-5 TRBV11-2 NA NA CASSLQGNQPQHF TGTGCCAGCAGCTTACAGGGCAATCAGCCCCAGCATTTT
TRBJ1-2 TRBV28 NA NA CASRHKVPRGYTF TGTGCCAGCAGGCACAAGGTCCCTAGGGGCTACACCTTC
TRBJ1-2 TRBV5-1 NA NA CATSSLGNYGYTF TGCGCCACCTCGTCTTTGGGGAACTATGGCTACACCTTC
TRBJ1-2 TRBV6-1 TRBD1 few CASSEGQNPTGYGYTF TGTGCCAGCAGTGAGGGACAGAACCCTACCGGCTATGGCTACACCTTC
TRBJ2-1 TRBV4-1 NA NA CASSQFPPPSYNEQFF TGCGCCAGCAGCCAATTCCCTCCCCCCTCCTACAATGAGCAGTTCTTC
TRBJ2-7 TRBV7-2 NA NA CASSLPGYEQYF TGTGCCAGCAGCTTACCCGGCTACGAGCAGTACTTC
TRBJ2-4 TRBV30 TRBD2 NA CAVTSGSYIQYF TGTGCCGTAACTAGCGGGAGTTACATTCAGTACTTC
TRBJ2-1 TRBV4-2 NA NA CASSQEGARVHNEQFF TGTGCCAGCAGCCAAGAAGGAGCGAGGGTACACAATGAGCAGTTCTTC
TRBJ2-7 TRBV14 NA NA CASSQPGLGRYEQYF TGTGCCAGCAGCCAGCCGGGACTTGGACGCTACGAGCAGTACTTC
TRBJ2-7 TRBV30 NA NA CAGGTYEQYF TGTGCAGGGGGAACCTACGAGCAGTACTTC
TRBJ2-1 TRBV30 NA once CAWSVRRGRAFNEQFF TGTGCCTGGAGTGTACGGAGGGGGAGGGCCTTCAATGAGCAGTTCTTC
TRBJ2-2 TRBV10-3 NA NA CAISLGPTNTGELFF TGTGCCATCAGCCTGGGACCTACGAACACCGGGGAGCTGTTTTTT
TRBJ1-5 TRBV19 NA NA CASSIGVIYQPQHF TGTGCCAGTAGTATCGGGGTCATTTATCAGCCCCAGCATTTT